The next 3 T cell receptor beta chains were all read from a single sample in a study of shared clonotypes between healthy human individuals. The data were produced by immunoSEQ multiplex PCR, yet TCRdb's version contains in-frame clones alone and is incomplete. This table holds under 1,100,000 clones, around 74% found once. Source material: memory CD4+ T cells sorted from blood. Subset meaning: CD45RA-negative fraction. These receptors originate from a young man in good health.

V and J are TRBV18 and TRBJ2-5; 14 bases are shared with TRBD2. The CDR3 is 16 amino acids. V shed 2 bases, J shed 4 bases, and the junction held 3 bases outside the gene matches. The germline CDR1 and CDR2 sequences are KGHSH and LQKENI. The CDR3 region is CASSPKGLAGGETQYF. The CDR3, as DNA: TGTGCCAGCTCACCAAAAGGACTAGCGGGGGGAGAGACCCAGTACTTC.

This chain links TRBV5-1 with TRBJ1-2; D remains unclear. Germline lookup yields CDR1 SGHRS and CDR2 YFSETQ. The length of the CDR3 is 14 residues. Trimming pared 3 bases from V and 0 bases from J, leaving 9 bases between. As DNA, the CDR3 is TGCGCCAGCAGCTCCCGGGAGGCTAACTATGGCTACACCTTC. Translation gives CASSSREANYGYTF.

This chain uses TRBV30 with TRBJ2-7, with D uncertain. Trimming removed 2 bases at V and 5 bases at J, with 7 bases between. The CDR3 covers 11 residues. The germline CDR1 and CDR2 sequences are GTSNPN and SVGIG (reference sequence). The CDR3 loop is CAWSRLDEQYF. CDR3 nucleotide sequence: TGTGCCTGGAGTCGACTCGACGAGCAGTACTTC.